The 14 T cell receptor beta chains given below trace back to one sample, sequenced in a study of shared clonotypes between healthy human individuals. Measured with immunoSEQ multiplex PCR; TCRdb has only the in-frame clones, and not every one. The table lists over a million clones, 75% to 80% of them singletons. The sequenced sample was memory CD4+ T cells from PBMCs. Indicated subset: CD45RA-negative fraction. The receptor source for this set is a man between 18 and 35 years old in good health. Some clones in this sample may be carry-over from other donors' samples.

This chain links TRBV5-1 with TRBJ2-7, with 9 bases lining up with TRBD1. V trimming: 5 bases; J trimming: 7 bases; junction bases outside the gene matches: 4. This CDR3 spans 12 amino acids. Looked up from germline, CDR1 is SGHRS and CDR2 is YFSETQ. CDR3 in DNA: TGCGCCAGCAGACGGGACAGGGAGGAGCAGTACTTC. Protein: CASRRDREEQYF. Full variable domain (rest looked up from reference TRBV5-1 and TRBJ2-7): KAGVTQTPRYLIKTRGQQVTLSCSPISGHRSVSWYQQTPGQGLQFLFEYFSETQRNKGNFPGRFSGRQFSNSRSEMNVSTLELGDSALYLCASRRDREEQYFGPGTRLTVT.

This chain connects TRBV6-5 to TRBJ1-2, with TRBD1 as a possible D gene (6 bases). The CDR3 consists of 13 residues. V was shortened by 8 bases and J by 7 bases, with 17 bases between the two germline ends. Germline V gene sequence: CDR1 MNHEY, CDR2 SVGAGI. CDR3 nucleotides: TGTGCCAGCGTACAGGGCCCGCGGGCTGGCTACACCTTC. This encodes CASVQGPRAGYTF.

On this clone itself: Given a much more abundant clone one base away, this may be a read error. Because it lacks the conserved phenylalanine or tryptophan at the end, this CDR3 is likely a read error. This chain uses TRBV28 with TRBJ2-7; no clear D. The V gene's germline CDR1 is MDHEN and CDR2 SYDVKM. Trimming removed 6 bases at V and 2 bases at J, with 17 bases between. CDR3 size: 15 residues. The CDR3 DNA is TGTGCCAGCAGAATCGGCGGAACAAATACCTACGAGCAGTACCTC. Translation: CASRIGGTNTYEQYL.

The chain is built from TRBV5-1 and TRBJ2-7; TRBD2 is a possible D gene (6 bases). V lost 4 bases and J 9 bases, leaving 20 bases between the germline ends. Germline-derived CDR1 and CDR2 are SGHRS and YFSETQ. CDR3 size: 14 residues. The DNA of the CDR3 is TGCGCCAGCAGCCCCGGGACTCCGAGGAGTAGGCAGTACTTC. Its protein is CASSPGTPRSRQYF.

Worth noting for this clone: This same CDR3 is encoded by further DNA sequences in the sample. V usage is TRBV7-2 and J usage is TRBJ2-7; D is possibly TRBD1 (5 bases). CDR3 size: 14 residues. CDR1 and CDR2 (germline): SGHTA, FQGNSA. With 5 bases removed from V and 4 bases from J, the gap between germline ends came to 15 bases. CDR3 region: CASSPDRTSYEQYF. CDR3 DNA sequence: TGTGCCAGCAGCCCCGATCGGACATCATACGAGCAGTACTTC.

The CDR3 spells CASSFGGPNTEAFF. The CDR3 DNA sequence: TGTGCCAGCAGCTTCGGCGGCCCGAACACTGAAGCTTTCTTT. This chain uses TRBV7-8 with TRBJ1-1, with D uncertain. V lost 3 bases to trimming and J lost 1 base, with 9 bases between them. CDR3 length: 14 amino acids. The V gene's germline CDR1 is SGHVS and CDR2 FQNEAQ.

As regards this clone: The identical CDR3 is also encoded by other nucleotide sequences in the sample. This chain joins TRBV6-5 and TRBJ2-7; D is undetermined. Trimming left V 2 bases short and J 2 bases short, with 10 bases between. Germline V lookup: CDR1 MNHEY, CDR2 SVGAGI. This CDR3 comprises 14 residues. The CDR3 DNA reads TGTGCCAGCAGTTACAGTAGGGATACCTACGAGCAGTACTTC. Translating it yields CASSYSRDTYEQYF.

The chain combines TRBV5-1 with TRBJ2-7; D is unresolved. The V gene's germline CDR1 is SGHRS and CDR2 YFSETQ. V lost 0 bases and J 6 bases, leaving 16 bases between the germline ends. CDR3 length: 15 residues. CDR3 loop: CASSLVAGVAGEQYF. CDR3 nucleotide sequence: TGCGCCAGCAGCTTGGTGGCAGGCGTGGCCGGCGAGCAGTACTTC.

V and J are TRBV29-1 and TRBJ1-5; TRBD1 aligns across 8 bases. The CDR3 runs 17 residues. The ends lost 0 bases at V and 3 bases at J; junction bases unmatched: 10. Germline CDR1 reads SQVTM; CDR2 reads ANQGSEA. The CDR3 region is CSVEDRRTGSNNQPQHF. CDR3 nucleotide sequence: TGCAGCGTTGAAGATCGTCGGACAGGGTCAAACAATCAGCCCCAGCATTTT.

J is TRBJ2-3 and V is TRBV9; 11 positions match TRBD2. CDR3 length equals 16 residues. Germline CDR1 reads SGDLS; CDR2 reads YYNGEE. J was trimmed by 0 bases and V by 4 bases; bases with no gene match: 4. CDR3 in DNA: TGTGCCAGCAGCAAACTAGCGGGAGACAGCACAGATACGCAGTATTTT. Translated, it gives CASSKLAGDSTDTQYF.

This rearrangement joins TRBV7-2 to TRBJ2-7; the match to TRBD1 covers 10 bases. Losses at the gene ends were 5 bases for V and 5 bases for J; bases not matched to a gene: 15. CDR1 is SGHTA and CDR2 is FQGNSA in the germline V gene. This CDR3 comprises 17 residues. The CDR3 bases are TGTGCCAGCAGCACCCGGATAAGGACAGGGGGTCGGGACGAGCAGTACTTC. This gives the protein CASSTRIRTGGRDEQYF.

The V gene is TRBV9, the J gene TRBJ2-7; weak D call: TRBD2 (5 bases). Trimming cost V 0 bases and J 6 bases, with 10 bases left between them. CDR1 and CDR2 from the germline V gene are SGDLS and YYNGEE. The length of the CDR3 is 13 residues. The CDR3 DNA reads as TGTGCCAGCAGCGTAGAGCTAGCATCCGAGCAGTACTTC. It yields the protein CASSVELASEQYF.

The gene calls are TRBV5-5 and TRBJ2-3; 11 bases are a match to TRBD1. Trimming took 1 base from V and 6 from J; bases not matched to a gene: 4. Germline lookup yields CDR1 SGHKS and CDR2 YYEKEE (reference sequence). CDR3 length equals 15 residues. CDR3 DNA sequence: TGTGCCAGCAGCTTGTTGGGACAGGGGGGTGATACGCAGTATTTT. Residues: CASSLLGQGGDTQYF.

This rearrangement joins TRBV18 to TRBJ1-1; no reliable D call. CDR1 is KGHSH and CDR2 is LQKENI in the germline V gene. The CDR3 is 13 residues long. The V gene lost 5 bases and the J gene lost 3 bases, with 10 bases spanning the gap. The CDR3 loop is CASSSGLDTEAFF. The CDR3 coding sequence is TGTGCCAGCTCATCAGGACTTGACACTGAAGCTTTCTTT.